The TCR beta chain under discussion was sequenced for a study of graft-versus-host responses after intestinal transplantation. Study details: After anti-thymocyte globulin induction, recipients took tacrolimus and steroids for three to four years.

Findings and caveats of the study: Early declines in HvG clones that occurred post-transplant were associated with peak circulating GvH clone levels. Recipient bone marrow held GvH clones, some seen earlier in ileum or blood.

Sequencing was performed with immunoSEQ multiplex PCR; in TCRdb, only in-frame clones are kept and a portion is missing. This sample has about 90,000 clones, with 94% found just once. Concerning this clone itself: Its antigen is unknown.

V lost 5 bases and J lost 2, with 6 bases in between. Germline V gene data show CDR1 as SGHTA and CDR2 as FQGNSA. CDR3 length: 13 residues. The rearrangement uses TRBV7-2 and TRBJ1-4; D is unclear. The sample consisted of unstimulated CD4+ T cells sorted from spleen or lymph node cells, taken before transplant. This receptor was obtained from a human donor who was the organ donor for an intestinal transplant. The CDR3 sequence is CASSRETNEKLFF. Here the CDR3 DNA reads TGTGCCAGCAGCCGCGAGACTAATGAAAAACTGTTTTTT. Combining the CDR3 with reference TRBV7-2 and TRBJ1-4 gives the whole variable domain GAGVSQSPSNKVTEKGKDVELRCDPISGHTALYWYRQSLGQGLEFLIYFQGNSAPDKSGLPSDRFSAERTGGSVSTLTIQRTQQEDSAVYLCASSRETNEKLFFGSGTQLSVL.